This T cell receptor beta chain was observed in a study of human T cells and chemical hapten exposure. As for the study in general: Across the whole study, which lasted about 5.5 months, patients were given diphenylcyclopropenone on the scalp once a week.

It was the library that attached unique molecular identifiers to individual cDNA molecules. One entry per CDR3 protein results from TCRdb running MiXCR on the RACE reads. This table has 300,000 to 350,000 distinct CDR3 sequences, 6% to 8.5% appearing once. This clonotype has only a few counts. As for time point: patch test 1, 2 weeks after DPC sensitization. Sample treatment: therapeutic diphenylcyclopropenone sensitization with weekly scalp DPC. Drawing of blood took place ahead of applying each patch test. Suited to DPC and affected by alopecia, the donors ranged from 18 to 70 years old. Germline CDR1 is LNHDA and CDR2 is SQIVND (reference sequence). The CDR3 length is 16 residues. V dropped 3 bases and J dropped 7; count of bases not matched to a gene: 6.

The source was whole blood, collected in connection with sensitization to the hapten diphenylcyclopropenone (DPC). The rearrangement joins TRBV19 to TRBJ2-3; 14 nucleotides line up with TRBD2. This sequence originates from a woman between 18 and 29 years old with alopecia areata. Some clones in this sample may be carry-over from other donors' samples. DNA for the CDR3: TGTGCCAGTAGTATGACGACTAGCGGGGGGGTGAATACGCAGTATTTT. The encoded protein is CASSMTTSGGVNTQYF. Together with reference TRBV19 and TRBJ2-3, the CDR3 gives the full variable domain: DGGITQSPKYLFRKEGQNVTLSCEQNLNHDAMYWYRQDPGQGLRLIYYSQIVNDFQKGDIAEGYSVSREKKESFPLTVTSAQKNPTAFYLCASSMTTSGGVNTQYFGPGTRLTVL.